The entry below gives a single T cell receptor beta chain sequence along with its context. These data belong to a study of OX40 agonist ivuxolimab in advanced cancers. TCRdb's table, derived via immunoSEQ multiplex PCR, lists solely in-frame clones and lacks some. The sample carries tens of thousands of clones, about nine tenths recorded once. The input for sequencing was CD4+ or CD8+ T cells sorted from blood, taken in a trial of the OX40 agonist ivuxolimab. This clonotype originated in an adult with an advanced solid tumor such as melanoma, head and neck, liver or kidney cancer.

CDR3 region: CASRSGQGKDTGELFF. As DNA, the CDR3 is TGCGCCAGCAGATCCGGACAGGGCAAAGACACCGGGGAGCTGTTTTTT. The chain is built from TRBV5-1 and TRBJ2-2; 8 positions match TRBD1. The CDR3 length is 16 residues. Trimming cost V 5 bases and J 3 bases; bases outside gene matches: 9. Germline CDR1 and CDR2: SGHRS and YFSETQ.